The TCR beta chain described here comes from a study of blood T cell repertoires in COVID-19. Study summary: Sample material is recorded as cDNA or gDNA derived from T cells, B-cell-depleted T cells, or PBMCs.

Losses at the gene ends were 4 bases for V and 2 bases for J; bases not matched to a gene: 8. This CDR3 is 17 amino acids long. CDR1 and CDR2 from the germline V gene are SGHNT and YYREEE (reference sequence). Methods used by the authors: Amplified reference gene primers provided the basis for estimating nucleated cell counts. The repertoire was sequenced with immunoSEQ multiplex PCR; TCRdb's copy has only in-frame clones and lacks some. The V and J calls and clone size were taken over from that table, and D and trimming were inferred from the DNA. The sample contains about 160,000 clones, 80% of which appear only once.

The J gene is TRBJ2-5, the V gene TRBV5-4; 13 bases agree with TRBD2. The receptor was isolated from a man in his forties who had recovered from COVID-19. Sequenced material: PBMCs or T cells enriched from blood (not recorded which). CDR3 residues: CASSQGLAGLEQETQYF. The CDR3 DNA reads as TGTGCCAGCAGCCAGGGACTAGCGGGGCTCGAGCAAGAGACCCAGTACTTC.